The 21 T cell receptor beta chains listed next were all sequenced from one sample in a study of blood T cell repertoires in COVID-19. Sequencing used immunoSEQ multiplex PCR; TCRdb keeps in-frame clones, though not all of them. The table has 65,000 or so clones, roughly four fifths seen once; the top ten hold about 15%. What was sequenced was peripheral blood. The receptors here all came from a man at least 80 years old with acute or convalescent COVID-19.

This clone was counted only a few times. The CDR3 sequence: CASSLDRVRHGYTF. In DNA, the CDR3 is TGTGCCAGCAGCCTGGACAGGGTAAGGCATGGCTACACCTTC. J is TRBJ1-2 and V is TRBV3-1 (or the pseudogene TRBV3-2); 8 bases are shared with TRBD1. Germline CDR1 is LGHDT and CDR2 is YNNKEL (reference sequence). The junction had 7 bases not matched to a gene; V was cut back by 4 bases and J by 6 bases. The CDR3 is 14 amino acids.

The rearrangement uses TRBV6-6 and TRBJ2-7, with a possible D match to TRBD1 (6 bases). The CDR3 contains 13 residues. CDR1 MNHNY and CDR2 SVGAGI come from the germline V gene (reference sequence). Trimming cost V 2 bases and J 5 bases, with 10 bases left between them. CDR3: CASSYRGINEQYF. As DNA, the CDR3 is TGTGCCAGCAGTTACAGGGGGATCAACGAGCAGTACTTC.

V usage is TRBV9 and J usage is TRBJ2-1; TRBD2 matches at 9 bases. Trimming cost V 3 bases and J 5 bases; bases outside gene matches: 21. This CDR3 has 20 amino acids. Germline CDR1 is SGDLS and CDR2 is YYNGEE. The CDR3: CASSAPPAGGGARWDNEQFF. CDR3 in DNA: TGTGCCAGCAGCGCTCCCCCGGCAGGCGGGGGGGCCCGATGGGACAATGAGCAGTTCTTC.

This chain connects TRBV9 to TRBJ2-5, with TRBD1 identical over 10 bases. CDR1 is SGDLS and CDR2 is YYNGEE in the germline V gene. The CDR3 length is 15 residues. Germline trimming cut 3 bases from V and 5 bases from J; bases unmatched to any gene: 7. The CDR3 DNA sequence: TGTGCCAGCAGCGCGACAGGGGGCGCCGGGGAGACCCAGTACTTC. Its protein is CASSATGGAGETQYF.

V and J are TRBV3-1 (or the pseudogene TRBV3-2) and TRBJ1-3; D may be TRBD1 (6 bases). This CDR3 has 15 amino acids. The ends were cut back, 4 bases at V and 0 bases at J, with 10 bases in the middle. Germline CDR1 reads LGHDT; CDR2 reads YNNKEL (reference sequence). This chain's CDR3 is CASSLDRFSGNTIYF. Written as DNA, the CDR3 is TGTGCCAGCAGCCTCGACAGGTTCTCTGGAAACACCATATATTTT.

In DNA form, the CDR3 reads TGTGCCAGTAGTACCCGGGTGGAACGGGGGTTGATTAGCACTGAAGCTTTCTTT. The encoded protein is CASSTRVERGLISTEAFF. This chain uses TRBV19 with TRBJ1-1, with D possibly TRBD1 on 5 matching bases. Trimming removed 4 bases from V and 4 bases from J, with 25 bases in between. The CDR3 length is 18 residues. The germline CDR1 and CDR2 sequences are LNHDA and SQIVND (reference sequence).

The CDR3 nucleotides read TGTGCCAGCAGCCCCCCGGTGGGGGAGGGCTATGGCTACACCTTC. Amino acids: CASSPPVGEGYGYTF. The J gene is TRBJ1-2, the V gene TRBV11-3, with D possibly TRBD1 on 5 matching bases. CDR1 SGHNT and CDR2 YENEEA come from the germline V gene. The CDR3 extends over 15 amino acids. Trimming stripped 5 bases from V and 4 bases from J, with 17 bases between.

This clone has only one observation. The rearrangement uses TRBV3-1 (or the pseudogene TRBV3-2) and TRBJ1-5; D remains unclear. Germline V gives CDR1 LGHDT, CDR2 YNNKEL (reference sequence). This CDR3 is built from 12 residues. With 2 bases removed from V and 6 bases from J, the gap between germline ends came to 5 bases. CDR3 bases: TGTGCCAGCAGCCAATACGGTCAGCCCCAGCATTTT. It yields the protein CASSQYGQPQHF.

This clone was observed a few times. This chain uses TRBV21-1 with TRBJ1-1; TRBD1 is the table's D call and was not checked against the DNA. TRBV21-1 is a known pseudogene. This CDR3 spans 15 amino acids. The CDR3 nucleotides read TGTGCCAGCAGCAAAGAGACAGGGGAGAGGACTGAAGCTTTCTTT. Translated: CASSKETGERTEAFF.

This clone was seen a few times. The V call is TRBV5-1, the J call TRBJ1-1; no clear D gene. Germline V gives CDR1 SGHRS, CDR2 YFSETQ. Trimming took 5 bases from V and 2 from J, leaving 10 bases between them. The CDR3 is 13 residues long. The CDR3 protein is CASRDTLNTEAFF. CDR3 bases: TGCGCCAGCAGAGACACCCTCAACACTGAAGCTTTCTTT.

The chain has TRBV5-1 and TRBJ1-2; no firm D call. V lost 2 bases, J lost 1 base, and 6 bases lay in between. Germline CDR1 is SGHRS and CDR2 is YFSETQ. The CDR3 runs to 13 residues. The CDR3 DNA reads as TGCGCCAGCAGCTTCGGTAATAACTATGGCTACACCTTC. Amino acids: CASSFGNNYGYTF.

This clone was detected once. The sample has other DNA sequences that encode this CDR3 too. V gene TRBV12-3 or TRBV12-4 combines with J gene TRBJ2-7, with D perhaps matching TRBD1 (5 bases). This CDR3 comprises 11 residues. Trimming took 5 bases from V and 6 from J, leaving 8 bases between them. In nucleotides, the CDR3 is TGTGCCAGCAGTCCAGGGTTCGAGCAGTACTTC. Protein sequence: CASSPGFEQYF.

The chain carries TRBV19 and TRBJ1-2; 8 positions agree with TRBD1. This CDR3 region has 14 residues. The germline CDR1 and CDR2 sequences are LNHDA and SQIVND (reference sequence). V shed 5 bases and J 4 bases; nucleotides not matched to a gene: 6. The DNA of the CDR3 is TGTGCCAGTAGTGTTGGGACAGGTGGCTATGGCTACACCTTC. Translated: CASSVGTGGYGYTF.

The V call is TRBV9, the J call TRBJ1-1; D unclear. CDR1 and CDR2 (germline): SGDLS, YYNGEE. The CDR3 covers 13 residues. The V end lost 3 bases, the J end lost 5 bases, and 11 bases lay between the germline ends. The CDR3 reads CASSATPGTEAFF. The CDR3 DNA follows: TGTGCCAGCAGCGCTACCCCGGGGACTGAAGCTTTCTTT.

The V and J genes are TRBV6-5 and TRBJ1-1; D gene uncertain. CDR3 size: 12 residues. V was clipped by 7 bases and J by 0 bases, with 6 bases between them. Germline loops: CDR1 MNHEY, CDR2 SVGAGI. The CDR3 loop reads CASNIMNTEAFF. The CDR3 region has the DNA TGTGCCAGCAACATCATGAACACTGAAGCTTTCTTT.

The rearrangement uses TRBV6-5 and TRBJ2-3; TRBD2 matches at 8 bases. Trimming at V came to 5 bases and at J to 4 bases, leaving 5 bases not matched to a gene. Per the germline V gene, CDR1 is MNHEY and CDR2 is SVGAGI. The CDR3 consists of 14 residues. In DNA, the CDR3 is TGTGCCAGCAGTCAACGGGGGGGCCCAGATACGCAGTATTTT. It is translated as CASSQRGGPDTQYF.

The chain recombines TRBV2 with TRBJ1-5; maybe TRBD1 (5 bases). Per the germline V gene, CDR1 is SNHLY and CDR2 is FYNNEI. This CDR3 region has 15 residues. V dropped 2 bases and J dropped 2 bases, with 10 bases sitting between them. The CDR3 DNA reads TGTGCCAGCAGTGAACGCAGGGTGCGCAATCAGCCCCAGCATTTT. As protein: CASSERRVRNQPQHF.

On this clone itself: A junction end diverges from the germline sequence, so it may reflect a read error. This rearrangement joins TRBV6-6 to TRBJ1-1; maybe TRBD1 (6 bases). CDR1 is MNHNY, CDR2 SVGAGI, per germline (reference sequence). CDR3 length: 16 residues. CDR3 loop: CASSDSVGRGRTEAFF. DNA of the CDR3: TGTGCCAGCAGTGACTCAGTCGGGCGGGGGCGAACTGAAGCTTTCTTT.

Only a few counts were recorded for this clone. V and J are TRBV5-1 and TRBJ2-7, with a possible D match to TRBD1 (6 bases). The CDR3 is 14 amino acids. Trimming shortened V by 3 bases and J by 0 bases, and 10 bases separated the two germline ends. Looked up from germline, CDR1 is SGHRS and CDR2 is YFSETQ. CDR3 sequence reads: CASSYRTASYEQYF. For the CDR3, the DNA is TGCGCCAGCAGCTACAGGACAGCCTCCTACGAGCAGTACTTC.

This chain joins TRBV6-5 and TRBJ1-5; D is perhaps TRBD1 (6 bases). The length of the CDR3 is 15 residues. Germline CDR1 and CDR2: MNHEY and SVGAGI. V shed 6 bases and J shed 0 bases, with 12 bases lying between them. The CDR3 DNA follows: TGTGCCAGCAGATCTCAGGGACATAGCAATCAGCCCCAGCATTTT. Translating it yields CASRSQGHSNQPQHF.

The count of this clone is one. The CDR3 loop is CASSAKTSGGLTGELFF. CDR3 DNA: TGTGCCAGCAGCGCCAAAACTAGCGGGGGCCTCACCGGGGAGCTGTTTTTT. The chain uses TRBV5-4 and TRBJ2-2, with TRBD2 matching 11 bases. The germline V gene encodes CDR1 SGHNT and CDR2 YYREEE (reference sequence). This CDR3 is 17 amino acids long. J lost 4 bases, V lost 4 bases, and 9 bases had no gene match.